A selection of T cell receptor beta chains follows, all from one sample in a study of cytomegalovirus exposure and HLA in healthy donors. The method was immunoSEQ multiplex PCR; TCRdb's version includes in-frame clones alone and lacks a portion of them. The sample shows approximately 160,000 clones, 80% to 90% of them seen only once. Sample: PBMCs. These receptors were collected from a woman between 18 and 29 years old in good health and CMV-seronegative. Both conserved end residues are trimmed from each CDR3.

v_gene: TRBV5-1
j_gene: TRBJ2-1
CDR3aa: ASSFTPSGRAYNEQF

v_gene: TRBV7-6
j_gene: TRBJ2-7
CDR3aa: ASSLAPSGRQY

v_gene: TRBV5-1
j_gene: TRBJ1-4
CDR3aa: ASSLAGAGGTPNEKLF

v_gene: TRBV14
j_gene: TRBJ1-3
CDR3aa: ASSQVSGLLSGNTIY

v_gene: TRBV11-1
j_gene: TRBJ1-2
CDR3aa: ASSFSWQKYGYT

v_gene: TRBV30
j_gene: TRBJ1-1
CDR3aa: AWSSVGDTEAF

v_gene: TRBV19
j_gene: TRBJ2-7
CDR3aa: ASSISNSYEQY

v_gene: TRBV30
j_gene: TRBJ2-1
CDR3aa: AWSSGRDHEQF

v_gene: TRBV2
j_gene: TRBJ1-2
CDR3aa: ASRPGTGASYT

v_gene: TRBV15
j_gene: TRBJ2-7
CDR3aa: ATSSRLVSSYEQY

v_gene: TRBV27
j_gene: TRBJ2-2
CDR3aa: ASTPVDRAGTGELF

v_gene: TRBV27
j_gene: TRBJ2-5
CDR3aa: ASSPGGKQETQY

v_gene: TRBV19
j_gene: TRBJ2-3
CDR3aa: ASTYGAAGSDTQY

v_gene: TRBV6-5
j_gene: TRBJ1-2
CDR3aa: AIGGWEGGYT

v_gene: TRBV11-2
j_gene: TRBJ2-3
CDR3aa: ASSLLSGNLDTQY

v_gene: TRBV30
j_gene: TRBJ1-1
CDR3aa: AWDPSFGTHTEAF

v_gene: TRBV4-1
j_gene: TRBJ1-4
CDR3aa: ASSQDITGGNEKLF

v_gene: TRBV5-1
j_gene: TRBJ2-3
CDR3aa: ASSFGGLTDTQY

v_gene: TRBV18
j_gene: TRBJ2-7
CDR3aa: ASTHETSGRGEQY

v_gene: TRBV7-9
j_gene: TRBJ2-6
CDR3aa: ASSLRGIANVLT

v_gene: TRBV12-5
j_gene: TRBJ1-2
CDR3aa: ASGLLYHGYT

v_gene: TRBV4-1
j_gene: TRBJ2-5
CDR3aa: ASSQVFGTQY

v_gene: TRBV15
j_gene: TRBJ2-5
CDR3aa: ATSREVSSGQETQY

v_gene: TRBV7-9
j_gene: TRBJ2-7
CDR3aa: ASSQYTGIAGESYEQY

v_gene: TRBV14
j_gene: TRBJ2-7
CDR3aa: ASSQKSAGINYEQY

v_gene: TRBV28
j_gene: TRBJ2-5
CDR3aa: ASSFHRGGETQY

v_gene: TRBV18
j_gene: TRBJ2-2
CDR3aa: ASSPIRGLNTGELF

v_gene: TRBV10-3
j_gene: TRBJ2-1
CDR3aa: AISEWAVSSYNEQF

v_gene: TRBV29-1
j_gene: TRBJ2-1
CDR3aa: SVEAGRALSNEQF

v_gene: TRBV28
j_gene: TRBJ2-3
CDR3aa: ASTPTGDADTQY

v_gene: TRBV18
j_gene: TRBJ2-5
CDR3aa: ASSTGTGRETQY

v_gene: TRBV4-2
j_gene: TRBJ2-7
CDR3aa: ASSQDPGGSAYEQY

v_gene: TRBV25-1
j_gene: TRBJ1-4
CDR3aa: ASSESGRGANEKLF

v_gene: TRBV7-8
j_gene: TRBJ2-1
CDR3aa: ASTSTSFSYNEQF

v_gene: TRBV18
j_gene: TRBJ1-4
CDR3aa: ASSTTGRSNEKLF

v_gene: TRBV5-1
j_gene: TRBJ2-1
CDR3aa: ASSLVPGALIEQF

v_gene: TRBV9
j_gene: TRBJ2-4
CDR3aa: ASSAWEGPDIQY

v_gene: TRBV4-2
j_gene: TRBJ1-1
CDR3aa: ASSPLGTGGALNTEAF

v_gene: TRBV30
j_gene: TRBJ2-4
CDR3aa: AWSVTGGNIQY

v_gene: TRBV27
j_gene: TRBJ1-1
CDR3aa: ASSPRGPDEAF

v_gene: TRBV27
j_gene: TRBJ1-2
CDR3aa: ASSFRFLPGSRGYGYT

v_gene: TRBV5-1
j_gene: TRBJ2-1
CDR3aa: ASSWGLAGLFSNEQF